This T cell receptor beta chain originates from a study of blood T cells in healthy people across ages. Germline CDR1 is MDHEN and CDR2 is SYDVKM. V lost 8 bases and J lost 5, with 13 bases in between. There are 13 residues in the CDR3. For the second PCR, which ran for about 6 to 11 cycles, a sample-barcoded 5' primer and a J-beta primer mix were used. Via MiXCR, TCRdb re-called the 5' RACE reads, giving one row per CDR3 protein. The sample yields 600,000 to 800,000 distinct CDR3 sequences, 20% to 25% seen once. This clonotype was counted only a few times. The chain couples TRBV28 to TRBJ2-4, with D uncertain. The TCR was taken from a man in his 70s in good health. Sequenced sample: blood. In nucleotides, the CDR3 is TGTGCCAGCGAGAACCCTTGGGAAAACATTCAGTACTTC. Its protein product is CASENPWENIQYF.